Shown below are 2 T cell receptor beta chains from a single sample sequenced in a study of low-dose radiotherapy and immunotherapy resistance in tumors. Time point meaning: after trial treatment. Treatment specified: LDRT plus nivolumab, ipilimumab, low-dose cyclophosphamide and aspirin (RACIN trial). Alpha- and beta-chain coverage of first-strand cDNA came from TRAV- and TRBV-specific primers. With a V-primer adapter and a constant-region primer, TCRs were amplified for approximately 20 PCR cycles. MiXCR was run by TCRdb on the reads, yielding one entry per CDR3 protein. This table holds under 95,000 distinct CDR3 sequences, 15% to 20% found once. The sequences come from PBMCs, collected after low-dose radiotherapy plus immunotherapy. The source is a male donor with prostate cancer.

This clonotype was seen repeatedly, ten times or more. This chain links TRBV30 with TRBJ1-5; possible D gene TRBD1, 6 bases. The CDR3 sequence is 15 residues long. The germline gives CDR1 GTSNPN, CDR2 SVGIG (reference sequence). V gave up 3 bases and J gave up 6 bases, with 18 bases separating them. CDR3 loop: CAWSASHQGTQPQHF. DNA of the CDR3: TGTGCCTGGAGCGCGTCCCATCAGGGGACTCAGCCCCAGCATTTT.

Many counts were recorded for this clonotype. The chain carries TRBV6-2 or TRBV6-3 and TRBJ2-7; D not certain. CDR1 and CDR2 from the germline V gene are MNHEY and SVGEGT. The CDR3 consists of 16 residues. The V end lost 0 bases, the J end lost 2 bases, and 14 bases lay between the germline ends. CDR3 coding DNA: TGTGCCAGCAGTTACTCCTATTTGCGGCAGACCTACGAGCAGTACTTC. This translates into CASSYSYLRQTYEQYF.